This TCR beta chain was obtained from a study of blood T cell repertoires in COVID-19. Sequenced by immunoSEQ multiplex PCR; TCRdb stores in-frame clones only, minus some. The data contain 170,000 or so clones, roughly nine tenths of them singletons. Per germline, CDR1 LGHNT and CDR2 FRNRAP. The CDR3 has 12 residues. V lost 3 bases, J lost 14 bases, and 16 bases lay in between. Specimen: PBMCs or T cells enriched from blood (not recorded which). The chain couples TRBV12-5 to TRBJ1-2, with D possibly TRBD1 on 5 matching bases. The source is a woman between 45 and 60 years old who had recovered from COVID-19. Here the CDR3 reads CASGFEMNRRTF. Here the CDR3 DNA reads TGTGCTAGTGGTTTTGAGATGAACAGGAGAACCTTC.